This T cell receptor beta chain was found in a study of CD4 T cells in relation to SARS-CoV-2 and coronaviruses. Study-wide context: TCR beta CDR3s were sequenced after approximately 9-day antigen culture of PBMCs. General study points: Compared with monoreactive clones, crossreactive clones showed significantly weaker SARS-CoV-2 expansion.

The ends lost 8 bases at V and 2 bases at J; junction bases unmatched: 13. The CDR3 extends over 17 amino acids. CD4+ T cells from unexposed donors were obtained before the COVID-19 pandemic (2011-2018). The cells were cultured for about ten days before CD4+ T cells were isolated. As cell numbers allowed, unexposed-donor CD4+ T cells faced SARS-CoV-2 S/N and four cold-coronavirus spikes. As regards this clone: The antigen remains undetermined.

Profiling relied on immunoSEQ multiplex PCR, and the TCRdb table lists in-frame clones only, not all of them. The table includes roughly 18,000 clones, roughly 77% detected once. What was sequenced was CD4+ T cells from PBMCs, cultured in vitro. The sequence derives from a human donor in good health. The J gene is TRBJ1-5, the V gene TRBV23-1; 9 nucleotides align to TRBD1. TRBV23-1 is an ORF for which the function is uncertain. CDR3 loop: CASSPGQGWDGNQPQHF. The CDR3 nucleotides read TGCGCCAGCTCACCGGGACAGGGCTGGGATGGCAATCAGCCCCAGCATTTT.